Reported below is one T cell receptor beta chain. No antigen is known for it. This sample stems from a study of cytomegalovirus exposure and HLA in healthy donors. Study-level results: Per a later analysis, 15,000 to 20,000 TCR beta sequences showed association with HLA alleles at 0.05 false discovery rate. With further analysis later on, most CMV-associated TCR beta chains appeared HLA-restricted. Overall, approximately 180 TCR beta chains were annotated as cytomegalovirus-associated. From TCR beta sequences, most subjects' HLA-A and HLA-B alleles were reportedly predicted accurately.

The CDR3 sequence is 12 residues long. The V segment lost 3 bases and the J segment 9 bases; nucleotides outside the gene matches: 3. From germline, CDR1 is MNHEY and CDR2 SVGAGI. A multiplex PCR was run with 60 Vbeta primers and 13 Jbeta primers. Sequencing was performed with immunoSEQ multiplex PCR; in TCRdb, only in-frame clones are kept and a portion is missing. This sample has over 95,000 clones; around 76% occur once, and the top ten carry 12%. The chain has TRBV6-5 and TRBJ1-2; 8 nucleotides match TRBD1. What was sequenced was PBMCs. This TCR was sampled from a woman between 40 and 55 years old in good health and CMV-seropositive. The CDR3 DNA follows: TGTGCCAGCAGTTATGGACAGGGACGCTACACCTTC. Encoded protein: CASSYGQGRYTF.